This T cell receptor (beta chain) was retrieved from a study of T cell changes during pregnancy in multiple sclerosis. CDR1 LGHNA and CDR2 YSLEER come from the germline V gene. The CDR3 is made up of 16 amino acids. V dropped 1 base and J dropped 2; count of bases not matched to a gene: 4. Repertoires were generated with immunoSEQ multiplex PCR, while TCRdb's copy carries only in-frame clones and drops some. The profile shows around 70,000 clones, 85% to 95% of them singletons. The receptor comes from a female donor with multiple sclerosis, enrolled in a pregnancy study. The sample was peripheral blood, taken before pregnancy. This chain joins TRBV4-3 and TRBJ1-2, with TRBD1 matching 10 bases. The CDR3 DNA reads TGCGCCAGCAGCCAAGGGGGGACAGGGGCCAACTATGGCTACACCTTC. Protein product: CASSQGGTGANYGYTF.